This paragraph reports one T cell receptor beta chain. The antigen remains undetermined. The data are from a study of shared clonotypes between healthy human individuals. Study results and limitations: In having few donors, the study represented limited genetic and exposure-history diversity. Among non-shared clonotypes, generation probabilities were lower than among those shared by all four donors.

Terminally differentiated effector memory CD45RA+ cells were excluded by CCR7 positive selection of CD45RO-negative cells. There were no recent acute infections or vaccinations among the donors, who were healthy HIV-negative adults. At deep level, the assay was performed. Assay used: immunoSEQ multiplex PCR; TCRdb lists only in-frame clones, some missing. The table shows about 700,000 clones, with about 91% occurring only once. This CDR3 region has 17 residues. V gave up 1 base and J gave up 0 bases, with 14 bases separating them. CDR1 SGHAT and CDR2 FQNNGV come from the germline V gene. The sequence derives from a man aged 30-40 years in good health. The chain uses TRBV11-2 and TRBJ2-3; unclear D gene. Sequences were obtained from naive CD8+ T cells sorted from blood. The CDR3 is CASSLGPYGPSTDTQYF. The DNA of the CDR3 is TGTGCCAGCAGCTTAGGGCCTTACGGGCCCAGCACAGATACGCAGTATTTT.